Below are 14 T cell receptor beta chains sequenced from a single sample in a study of T cell responses to AZD1222 COVID-19 vaccine. Sequencing was performed with immunoSEQ multiplex PCR; in TCRdb, only in-frame clones are kept and a portion is missing. In the table there are under 130,000 clones, around 89% of which are singletons. Sample: peripheral blood, taken on day 0 of AZD1222 vaccination. The receptors here all came from an adult in good health.

The CDR3 loop reads CASSRGGGLNTEAFF. The DNA of the CDR3 is TGTGCCAGTAGTAGGGGCGGGGGTCTGAACACTGAAGCTTTCTTT. The rearrangement uses TRBV19 and TRBJ1-1; a weak D match, TRBD1 (5 bases). This CDR3 comprises 15 residues. V dropped 4 bases and J dropped 0 bases, with 12 bases sitting between them. Germline lookup yields CDR1 LNHDA and CDR2 SQIVND (reference sequence).

The gene calls are TRBV4-1 and TRBJ1-5, with D possibly being TRBD1 (6 bases). Germline V gene lookup returns CDR1 MGHRA and CDR2 YSYEKL. This CDR3 is built from 15 residues. V lost 1 base, J lost 2 bases, and 9 bases lay in between. The CDR3 DNA reads TGCGCCAGCAGCCAAGCTTGGACAGGCAATCAGCCCCAGCATTTT. This translates into CASSQAWTGNQPQHF.

This rearrangement joins TRBV3-1 (or the pseudogene TRBV3-2) to TRBJ2-1, with D perhaps assigned TRBD1 or TRBD2 (5 bases each). V shed 0 bases and J shed 6 bases, with 15 bases lying between them. This CDR3 comprises 16 residues. Germline V CDR1 and CDR2: LGHDT, YNNKEL (reference sequence). The CDR3 coding sequence is TGTGCCAGCAGCCAAGATGGGTGGGGGAGTCTCAATGAGCAGTTCTTC. It codes for CASSQDGWGSLNEQFF.

The J gene is TRBJ1-5, the V gene TRBV28; possibly TRBD1 for D (6 bases). In germline, CDR1 is MDHEN, CDR2 SYDVKM. V was pared by 11 bases and J by 1 base, with 12 bases between. This CDR3 is 13 amino acids long. DNA of the CDR3: TGTGCCGTGGGGGCCTCGAGCAATCAGCCCCAGCATTTT. Encoded protein: CAVGASSNQPQHF.

The chain employs TRBV6-1 and TRBJ2-2; tentatively, D is TRBD1 (5 bases). Germline assignment: CDR1 MNHNS and CDR2 SASEGT. The CDR3 covers 16 residues. V lost 3 bases and J lost 2, with 13 bases in between. CDR3 coding DNA: TGTGCCAGCAGTGATCCAGTAGGGGTCAACACCGGGGAGCTGTTTTTT. It yields the protein CASSDPVGVNTGELFF.

This chain connects TRBV10-3 to TRBJ2-7; maybe TRBD2 (7 bases). V gave up 10 bases and J gave up 5 bases, with 18 bases separating them. CDR3 length equals 13 residues. The germline gives CDR1 ENHRY, CDR2 SYGVKD. The CDR3 is CATCFGGANEQYF. CDR3 in DNA: TGTGCCACCTGCTTTGGGGGGGCGAACGAGCAGTACTTC.

V gene TRBV6-1 combines with J gene TRBJ1-5, with D hard to call. Germline V CDR1 and CDR2: MNHNS, SASEGT. V was cut by 2 bases and J by 4 bases, with 9 bases left in between. The length of the CDR3 is 14 residues. The CDR3 region is CASSEWSANQPQHF. CDR3 in DNA: TGTGCCAGCAGTGAATGGTCGGCTAATCAGCCCCAGCATTTT.

This chain uses TRBV7-2 with TRBJ1-5, with 10 bases matching TRBD1. Trimming at V came to 5 bases and at J to 4 bases, leaving 5 bases not matched to a gene. The CDR3 is made up of 15 amino acids. CDR1 and CDR2 (germline): SGHTA, FQGNSA. CDR3 sequence (DNA): TGTGCCAGCAGCGTGGGACAGGGGATGAATCAGCCCCAGCATTTT. Protein sequence: CASSVGQGMNQPQHF.

V is TRBV6-1 and J is TRBJ1-1, with D unclear. V was shortened by 1 base and J by 5 bases, with 11 bases between the two germline ends. The CDR3 runs to 14 residues. CDR1 and CDR2 from the germline V gene are MNHNS and SASEGT. CDR3: CASSEVGGKTEAFF. The CDR3 nucleotides read TGTGCCAGCAGTGAAGTGGGTGGAAAGACTGAAGCTTTCTTT.

This clone has only a few counts. The J gene is TRBJ2-2, the V gene TRBV10-3; D may be TRBD1 (6 bases). The germline V and J ends were trimmed by 11 bases and 0 bases, with 10 bases remaining between them. The CDR3 is 13 amino acids. Germline lookup yields CDR1 ENHRY and CDR2 SYGVKD. Written as DNA, the CDR3 is TGTGCCTCCGGGACACCGAACACCGGGGAGCTGTTTTTT. Encoded protein: CASGTPNTGELFF.

The rearrangement joins TRBV5-5 to TRBJ1-2; 9 bases agree with TRBD1. V gave up 4 bases and J gave up 4 bases; unmatched junction bases: 5. Germline CDR1 is SGHKS and CDR2 is YYEKEE (reference sequence). The CDR3 length is 14 residues. CDR3 bases: TGTGCCAGCAGCGGGACAGGGACTCCCTATGGCTACACCTTC. Encoded protein: CASSGTGTPYGYTF. The entire variable domain, with the rest obtained from reference TRBV5-5 and TRBJ1-2, is as follows: DAGVTQSPTHLIKTRGQQVTLRCSPISGHKSVSWYQQVLGQGPQFIFQYYEKEERGRGNFPDRFSARQFPNYSSELNVNALLLGDSALYLCASSGTGTPYGYTFGSGTRLTVV.

The rearrangement joins TRBV7-2 to TRBJ1-1; 7 bases line up with TRBD1. The CDR3 runs to 13 residues. Germline V gene lookup returns CDR1 SGHTA and CDR2 FQGNSA. V gave up 1 base and J gave up 5 bases; unmatched junction bases: 1. CDR3 in DNA: TGTGCCAGCAGCTTAGAACAGGGGACTGAAGCTTTCTTT. Amino acid sequence: CASSLEQGTEAFF.

The chain employs TRBV18 and TRBJ1-1; D may be TRBD1 (5 bases). The V gene lost 8 bases and the J gene lost 1 base, with 11 bases spanning the gap. This CDR3 has 13 residues. CDR1 KGHSH and CDR2 LQKENI come from the germline V gene. The CDR3 loop reads CASQKGRNTEAFF. The CDR3 bases are TGTGCCAGCCAAAAGGGGAGGAACACTGAAGCTTTCTTT.

The chain couples TRBV11-2 to TRBJ2-7; 9 bases are a match to TRBD2. V dropped 0 bases and J dropped 6; count of bases not matched to a gene: 12. The CDR3 sequence is 17 residues long. Looked up from germline, CDR1 is SGHAT and CDR2 is FQNNGV. The CDR3 is CASSLDLRGGSSGEQYF. The CDR3 DNA reads TGTGCCAGCAGCTTAGATCTGCGGGGGGGCTCCTCAGGCGAGCAGTACTTC. The whole variable domain, filled in from reference TRBV11-2 and TRBJ2-7, reads EAGVAQSPRYKIIEKRQSVAFWCNPISGHATLYWYQQILGQGPKLLIQFQNNGVVDDSQLPKDRFSAERLKGVDSTLKIQPAKLEDSAVYLCASSLDLRGGSSGEQYFGPGTRLTVT.